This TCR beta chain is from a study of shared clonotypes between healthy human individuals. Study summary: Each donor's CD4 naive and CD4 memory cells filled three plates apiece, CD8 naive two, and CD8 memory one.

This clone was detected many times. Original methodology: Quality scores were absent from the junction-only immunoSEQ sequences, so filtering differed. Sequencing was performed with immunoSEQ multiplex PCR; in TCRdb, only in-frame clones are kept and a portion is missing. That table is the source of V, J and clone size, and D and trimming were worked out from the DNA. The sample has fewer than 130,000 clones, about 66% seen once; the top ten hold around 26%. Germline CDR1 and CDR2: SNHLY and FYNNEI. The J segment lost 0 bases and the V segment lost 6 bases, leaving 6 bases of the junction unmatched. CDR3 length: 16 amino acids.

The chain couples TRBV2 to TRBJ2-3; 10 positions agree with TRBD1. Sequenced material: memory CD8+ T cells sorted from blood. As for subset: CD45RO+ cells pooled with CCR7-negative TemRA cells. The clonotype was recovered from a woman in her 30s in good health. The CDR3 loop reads CASSVGQGGSTDTQYF. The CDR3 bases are TGTGCCAGCAGCGTCGGACAGGGGGGCAGCACAGATACGCAGTATTTT.